This T cell receptor (beta chain) was captured by sequencing in a study of T-cell reconstitution after alpha-beta-depleted transplantation in children. The study's findings and limits: The origin of alpha-beta T cells about two months after transplant was reportedly several hundred expanded graft clones.

For this clonotype: Its antigen is not identified.

Germline CDR1 and CDR2: SEHNR and FQNEAQ (reference sequence). The CDR3 has 13 residues. V was shortened by 3 bases and J by 5 bases, with 10 bases between the two germline ends. TCRbeta library construction was performed incorporating unique molecular identifiers. One entry per CDR3 protein, called by TCRdb with MiXCR from the PCR reads. This sample yields 300,000 to 400,000 distinct CDR3 sequences, of which 16% are seen a single time; approximately 44% belongs to the top ten. This specimen was PBMCs, mostly from graft donor cells, taken 360 days after TCRalphabeta/CD19-depleted stem cell transplant. This clonotype was obtained from a male patient aged 2 to 9 who had a stem cell transplant for acute lymphoblastic leukemia, so the T cells may come from the graft donor. The J gene is TRBJ2-5, the V gene TRBV7-9; D might be TRBD2 (5 bases). In nucleotides, the CDR3 is TGTGCCAGCAGCTTGAGGAGGAAGGAGACCCAGTACTTC. This sequence encodes CASSLRRKETQYF.